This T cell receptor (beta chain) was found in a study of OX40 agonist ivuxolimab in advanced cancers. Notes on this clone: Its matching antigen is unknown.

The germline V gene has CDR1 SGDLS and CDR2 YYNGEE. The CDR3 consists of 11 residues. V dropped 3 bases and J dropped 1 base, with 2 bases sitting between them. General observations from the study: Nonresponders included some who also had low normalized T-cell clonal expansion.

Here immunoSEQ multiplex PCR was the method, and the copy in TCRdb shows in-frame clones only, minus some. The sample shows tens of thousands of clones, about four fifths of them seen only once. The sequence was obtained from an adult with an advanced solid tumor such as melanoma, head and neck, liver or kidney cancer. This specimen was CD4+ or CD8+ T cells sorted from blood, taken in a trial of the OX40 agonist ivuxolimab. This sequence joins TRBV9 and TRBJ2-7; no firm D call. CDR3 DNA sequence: TGTGCCAGCAGCGGTTCCTACGAGCAGTACTTC. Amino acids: CASSGSYEQYF.